The rows below give T cell receptor beta chains drawn from one sample of a study of Graves' ophthalmopathy and Graves' hyperthyroidism. TCRdb re-called the multiplex PCR reads through MiXCR, storing one row per CDR3 protein. Among over a million distinct CDR3 sequences listed, roughly 35% were seen once. Sequenced sample: peripheral blood or thyroid tissue (not recorded which). The receptors shown here come from an adult man with Graves' hyperthyroidism. Each CDR3 is given with its conserved first and last residue. The D gene is left open where the match is weak. The listing skips clone size in some rows; elsewhere it reads once, few, many or a size class.

V gene	clone size	J gene	D gene	CDR3 protein	CDR3 DNA
TRBV11-2	.	TRBJ1-6	TRBD1	CASSPAPGQGTPLHF	TGTGCCAGCAGCCCCGCGCCGGGACAGGGGACACCCCTCCACTTT
TRBV7-9	many	TRBJ2-2	.	CASSQQGSIPGELFF	TGTGCCAGCAGTCAACAGGGTTCTATCCCCGGGGAGCTGTTTTTT
TRBV29-1	once	TRBJ1-6	TRBD1	CSVTTGGDSPLHF	TGCAGCGTGACGACAGGGGGTGATTCACCCCTCCACTTT
TRBV20-1	.	TRBJ1-1	.	CSAMGDPGGAWNTEAFF	TGCAGTGCTATGGGCGACCCGGGGGGGGCTTGGAACACTGAAGCTTTCTTT
TRBV12-3/TRBV12-4	.	TRBJ2-2	TRBD2	CASRTREGNTGELFF	TGTGCCAGCAGGACCCGGGAGGGGAACACCGGGGAGCTGTTTTTT
TRBV7-3	many	TRBJ1-2	.	CASSLNGGYGYTF	TGTGCCAGCAGCTTAAACGGGGGGTATGGCTACACCTTC
TRBV19	many	TRBJ2-5	TRBD2	CASSIGASSGSETQYF	TGTGCCAGTAGTATAGGGGCGTCTAGCGGGAGTGAGACCCAGTACTTC
TRBV19	many	TRBJ1-2	TRBD1	CASTRTGKEVTYGYTF	TGTGCCAGTACTCGGACAGGGAAGGAGGTAACCTATGGCTACACCTTC
TRBV5-8	many	TRBJ2-5	TRBD1	CASSLETGGETQYF	TGTGCCAGCAGCTTGGAGACAGGGGGAGAGACCCAGTACTTC
TRBV25-1	.	TRBJ1-1	.	CASVGQGTVNTEAFF	TGTGCCAGCGTTGGCCAAGGGACGGTGAACACTGAAGCTTTCTTT
TRBV25-1	.	TRBJ2-7	.	CASSGEIDWYEQYF	TGTGCCAGCAGTGGCGAGATCGACTGGTACGAGCAGTACTTC
TRBV14	many	TRBJ2-7	TRBD1	CASSNRDREQYF	TGTGCCAGCAGCAATCGGGACAGGGAGCAGTACTTC
TRBV7-9	once	TRBJ2-5	TRBD1	CASSLDRAWETQYF	TGTGCCAGCAGCTTGGACAGGGCTTGGGAGACCCAGTACTTC
TRBV14	few	TRBJ2-2	TRBD1	CASSWDRGRFTGELFF	TGTGCCAGCAGCTGGGACAGGGGACGGTTCACCGGGGAGCTGTTTTTT
TRBV6-5	few	TRBJ2-5	TRBD2	CASSSGGNQETQYF	TGTGCCAGCAGTAGCGGGGGCAACCAAGAGACCCAGTACTTC
TRBV6-2/TRBV6-3	many	TRBJ2-6	.	CASSYGANVLTF	TGTGCCAGCAGTTACGGGGCCAACGTCCTGACTTTC
TRBV12-3/TRBV12-4	few	TRBJ2-5	TRBD1	CASSLVDRGMGETQYF	TGTGCCAGCAGTTTAGTGGACAGGGGCATGGGGGAGACCCAGTACTTC
TRBV12-3/TRBV12-4	.	TRBJ1-2	.	CASSFSQGWDGYTF	TGTGCCAGCAGCTTTTCGCAGGGTTGGGATGGCTACACCTTC
TRBV5-1	many	TRBJ2-7	.	CASSSRDPSYEQYF	TGCGCCAGCAGCAGCCGGGACCCCTCTTACGAGCAGTACTTC
TRBV5-6	few	TRBJ1-5	TRBD1	CASSYRDRNNQPQHF	TGTGCCAGCAGCTACCGGGACAGGAACAATCAGCCCCAGCATTTT
TRBV14	.	TRBJ2-2	.	CAISDSGSGNTGELFF	TGTGCCATCAGCGACTCAGGTAGCGGGAACACCGGGGAGCTGTTTTTT
TRBV20-1	.	TRBJ1-2	.	CSASAGSLVGDYGYTF	TGCAGTGCTAGTGCCGGGAGCCTAGTCGGGGACTATGGCTACACCTTC
TRBV7-9	many	TRBJ1-1	TRBD1	CASSLTGGANTEAFF	TGTGCCAGCAGCTTAACAGGGGGCGCGAACACTGAAGCTTTCTTT
TRBV29-1	many	TRBJ2-5	TRBD1	CSVELLQGQETQYF	TGCAGCGTTGAATTGTTACAGGGGCAAGAGACCCAGTACTTC
TRBV7-9	.	TRBJ2-3	.	CATRLGSTDTQYF	TGTGCCACCAGACTGGGCTCGACAGATACGCAGTATTTT
TRBV12-3/TRBV12-4	many	TRBJ2-6	.	CASSKSSGANVLTF	TGTGCCAGCAGCAAGAGCTCTGGGGCCAACGTCCTGACTTTC
TRBV20-1	many	TRBJ1-1	.	CSARRAVHVVAFF	TGCAGTGCTAGAAGGGCAGTCCATGTGGTAGCTTTCTTT
TRBV6-5	.	TRBJ1-1	.	CASRDSGVFTEAFF	TGTGCCAGCAGGGACTCAGGGGTTTTTACTGAAGCTTTCTTT
TRBV10-3	many	TRBJ1-1	TRBD1	CAISDGQGATEAFF	TGTGCCATCAGTGATGGGCAGGGGGCCACTGAAGCTTTCTTT
TRBV4-3	many	TRBJ2-5	TRBD2	CASSQDGEGSQETQYF	TGCGCCAGCAGCCAAGATGGGGAGGGGAGCCAAGAGACCCAGTACTTC
TRBV9	.	TRBJ2-7	TRBD1	CASSVGPGGQYF	TGTGCCAGCAGCGTAGGACCAGGGGGGCAGTACTTC
TRBV2	many	TRBJ1-1	.	CASRANTEAFF	TGTGCCAGCAGGGCGAACACTGAAGCTTTCTTT
TRBV29-1	.	TRBJ1-1	TRBD1	CSGQGMGTEAFF	TGCAGCGGACAGGGGATGGGCACTGAAGCTTTCTTT
TRBV10-3	few	TRBJ2-7	.	CATRRDITYEQYF	TGTGCCACCCGACGGGACATTACCTACGAGCAGTACTTC
TRBV7-9	many	TRBJ1-6	.	CASSLDRLYSPLHF	TGTGCCAGCAGCTTAGACCGATTGTATTCACCCCTCCACTTT
TRBV24-1	many	TRBJ2-2	.	CATSDGLGRDTGELFF	TGTGCCACCAGTGATGGGTTGGGTCGGGACACCGGGGAGCTGTTTTTT
TRBV20-1	.	TRBJ2-6	.	CSATTWGGDNVLTF	TGCAGTGCTACCACGTGGGGCGGGGACAACGTCCTGACTTTC
TRBV29-1	.	TRBJ2-7	.	CSARAATDPYEQYF	TGCAGTGCTAGAGCCGCGACAGACCCCTACGAGCAGTACTTC
TRBV9	.	TRBJ2-2	TRBD1	CASSSGTGATGELFF	TGTGCCAGCAGCTCCGGGACAGGGGCTACCGGGGAGCTGTTTTTT
TRBV7-3	few	TRBJ2-2	.	CASSLRVLAVEPGELFF	TGTGCCAGCAGCTTACGTGTTTTAGCGGTAGAACCCGGGGAGCTGTTTTTT
TRBV5-6	many	TRBJ2-7	TRBD2	CASSVTSVAYEQYF	TGTGCCAGCAGCGTGACTAGCGTCGCCTACGAGCAGTACTTC
TRBV9	few	TRBJ2-7	.	CASSVAQTHEQYF	TGTGCCAGCAGCGTAGCCCAGACCCACGAGCAGTACTTC
TRBV12-3/TRBV12-4	.	TRBJ1-2	TRBD1	CASSPEDRGVGYTF	TGTGCCAGCAGTCCAGAGGACAGGGGAGTCGGCTACACCTTC
TRBV29-1	.	TRBJ1-1	.	CSVPGTFSNTEAFF	TGCAGCGTTCCTGGGACATTCTCTAACACTGAAGCTTTCTTT
TRBV5-1	many	TRBJ1-4	.	CASSTFGSGDEKLFF	TGCGCCAGCAGCACATTTGGGTCAGGGGATGAAAAACTGTTTTTT
TRBV12-3/TRBV12-4	few	TRBJ1-5	.	CASNLLGQPQHF	TGTGCCAGCAATTTACTCGGTCAGCCCCAGCATTTT
TRBV4-3	many	TRBJ1-5	.	CASSQGGDQPQHF	TGCGCCAGCAGCCAAGGGGGAGATCAGCCCCAGCATTTT
TRBV9	.	TRBJ2-7	.	CASSVAGGRLSYEQYF	TGTGCCAGCAGCGTAGCCGGGGGTCGGCTCTCCTACGAGCAGTACTTC
TRBV29-1	many	TRBJ2-5	.	CSVESREAWETQYF	TGCAGCGTTGAGTCTCGGGAAGCTTGGGAGACCCAGTACTTC
TRBV9	few	TRBJ1-5	.	CASSVEGRDYQPQHF	TGTGCCAGCAGCGTAGAGGGCAGGGACTATCAGCCCCAGCATTTT
TRBV7-2	many	TRBJ2-5	.	CASSLSNKETQYF	TGTGCCAGCAGCCTTTCTAACAAAGAGACCCAGTACTTC
TRBV12-3/TRBV12-4	many	TRBJ1-2	TRBD1	CASSQLQGDVNYGYTF	TGTGCCAGCAGCCAACTACAGGGGGATGTGAACTATGGCTACACCTTC
TRBV2	many	TRBJ2-5	.	CASSESGQYF	TGTGCCAGCAGTGAGTCAGGGCAGTACTTC